This passage covers 25 T cell receptor beta chains from one sample sequenced in a study of regulatory T cells in long-lasting Graves disease. Arm-PCR with iRepertoire HTBI primers amplified the CDR3 regions for these TCR beta libraries. TCRdb ran MiXCR on the multiplex PCR reads and lists one entry per CDR3 protein. There are about 470,000 distinct CDR3 sequences in the sample; 15% occur only once, and 16% lies in the top ten. Time point specified: newly diagnosed GD, antithyroid drugs for less than 3 months. Extracted RNA from PBMCs served as the source of the TCR library. These data were also filed under a second study, of T cells in Graves' hyperthyroidism and ophthalmopathy.

The specimen was peripheral blood mononuclear cells (PBMCs), collected at new diagnosis, from a patient treated with antithyroid drugs. The source is a woman aged 30 to 39 with Graves disease.

This clonotype has ten or more counts. The chain's CDR3 is CSATGRDTSTDTQYF. As DNA, the CDR3 is TGCAGTGCGACGGGGCGGGATACTAGCACAGATACGCAGTATTTT. This chain connects TRBV20-1 to TRBJ2-3, with D possibly being TRBD2 (6 bases). Trimming took off 6 bases at V and 0 bases at J, with 16 bases between the two ends. Germline V gene sequence: CDR1 DFQATT, CDR2 SNEGSKA (reference sequence). The CDR3 is made up of 15 amino acids.

This clonotype was counted many times. V is TRBV12-3 or TRBV12-4 and J is TRBJ2-3; D uncertain. Trimming pared 7 bases from V and 6 bases from J, leaving 8 bases between. This CDR3 has 11 amino acids. CDR3 region: CASTNSDTQYF. CDR3 DNA: TGTGCCAGCACCAACAGTGATACGCAGTATTTT.

This chain uses TRBV7-2 with TRBJ1-2; TRBD1 matches at 10 bases. CDR3 length: 15 residues. The ends lost 4 bases at V and 3 bases at J; junction bases unmatched: 5. Looked up from germline, CDR1 is SGHTA and CDR2 is FQGNSA. The CDR3 nucleotides are TGTGCCAGCAGCTCCCCCGGGACAGGGGACTATGGCTACACCTTC. Translation gives CASSSPGTGDYGYTF.

This clonotype was detected ten times or more. This chain connects TRBV11-2 to TRBJ2-1; D remains ambiguous. This CDR3 has 14 residues. The ends were cut back, 0 bases at V and 5 bases at J, with 8 bases in the middle. CDR1 is SGHAT, CDR2 FQNNGV, per germline. The CDR3 reads CASSLEPSNNEQFF. The DNA for the CDR3 is TGTGCCAGCAGCTTAGAACCATCTAACAATGAGCAGTTCTTC. The variable domain in full, with the rest retrieved from reference TRBV11-2 and TRBJ2-1, is EAGVAQSPRYKIIEKRQSVAFWCNPISGHATLYWYQQILGQGPKLLIQFQNNGVVDDSQLPKDRFSAERLKGVDSTLKIQPAKLEDSAVYLCASSLEPSNNEQFFGPGTRLTVL.

Only a few counts were recorded for this clonotype. The chain recombines TRBV27 with TRBJ2-2; tentative D call: TRBD2 (5 bases). Deletions cut 3 bases from V and 1 base from J, with 9 bases between. CDR1 and CDR2 from the germline V gene are MNHEY and SMNVEV (reference sequence). CDR3 size: 15 residues. The CDR3 reads CASSLRTVNTGELFF. The CDR3 DNA reads as TGTGCCAGCAGTTTGCGGACTGTGAACACCGGGGAGCTGTTTTTT.

The chain combines TRBV5-1 with TRBJ2-1, with D perhaps matching TRBD2 (5 bases). Trimming pared 4 bases from V and 0 bases from J, leaving 14 bases between. The CDR3 is made up of 16 amino acids. Germline loops: CDR1 SGHRS, CDR2 YFSETQ. DNA of the CDR3: TGCGCCAGCAGCAGGTGGACTCGTAGCTCCTACAATGAGCAGTTCTTC. Its protein is CASSRWTRSSYNEQFF.

This clonotype was recorded a few times. The chain recombines TRBV11-2 with TRBJ2-3; 9 bases are a match to TRBD1. This CDR3 comprises 18 residues. The junction had 13 bases not matched to a gene; V was cut back by 4 bases and J by 2 bases. Per the germline V gene, CDR1 is SGHAT and CDR2 is FQNNGV. In DNA form, the CDR3 reads TGTGCCAGCAGCTCCCAGGGGGGGGGACAGGGACACACAGATACGCAGTATTTT. This sequence encodes CASSSQGGGQGHTDTQYF.

Concerning this clonotype itself: This may come from a read error, since a much larger clone is one base off. The genes are TRBV29-1 and TRBJ1-1; no firm D call. Germline assignment: CDR1 SQVTM and CDR2 ANQGSEA. The CDR3 has 10 residues. The CDR3 sequence: CGVVRNEAFF. In nucleotides, the CDR3 is TGCGGCGTTGTAAGGAATGAAGCTTTCTTT.

The table lists this clonotype with a few counts. This sequence joins TRBV19 and TRBJ2-4; weak D call: TRBD1 (5 bases). Trimming took 3 bases from V and 0 from J, leaving 12 bases between them. Per the germline V gene, CDR1 is LNHDA and CDR2 is SQIVND (reference sequence). This CDR3 region has 16 residues. The CDR3 is CASSMVAGLAKNIQYF. The DNA of the CDR3 is TGTGCCAGTAGTATGGTGGCAGGGCTAGCCAAAAACATTCAGTACTTC.

The gene calls are TRBV19 and TRBJ2-3; TRBD2 matches at 10 bases. Germline values: CDR1 LNHDA, CDR2 SQIVND (reference sequence). Unmatched junction bases numbered 3, after V lost 3 bases and J lost 3 bases. The CDR3 loop spans 15 amino acids. CDR3 protein: CASSMASGRTDTQYF. CDR3 nucleotide sequence: TGTGCCAGTAGTATGGCTAGCGGGAGAACAGATACGCAGTATTTT. Full variable domain (missing parts from reference TRBV19 and TRBJ2-3): DGGITQSPKYLFRKEGQNVTLSCEQNLNHDAMYWYRQDPGQGLRLIYYSQIVNDFQKGDIAEGYSVSREKKESFPLTVTSAQKNPTAFYLCASSMASGRTDTQYFGPGTRLTVL.

The chain employs TRBV6-2 or TRBV6-3 and TRBJ1-3; 8 nucleotides match TRBD1. The V gene end was trimmed by 4 bases and the J gene end by 0 bases; junction bases not matched to a gene: 11. The CDR3 loop spans 18 amino acids. Germline CDR1 reads MNHEY; CDR2 reads SVGEGT. The CDR3 here is CASSSLQGQGLSGNTIYF. The DNA of the CDR3 is TGTGCCAGCAGTTCCCTCCAAGGACAGGGCCTCTCTGGAAACACCATATATTTT.

This clonotype has a handful of counts. The genes are TRBV6-2 or TRBV6-3 and TRBJ1-5, with D possibly being TRBD1 (5 bases). The CDR3 extends over 14 amino acids. V shed 8 bases and J shed 9 bases, with 20 bases lying between them. Germline V gene lookup returns CDR1 MNHEY and CDR2 SVGEGT. Written as DNA, the CDR3 is TGTGCCAGCTCACTCGGGGAAGGGGCCCGGCCCCAGCATTTT. Translating gives CASSLGEGARPQHF.

The rearrangement uses TRBV2 and TRBJ2-1; D call uncertain. The germline V gene has CDR1 SNHLY and CDR2 FYNNEI. V lost 6 bases to trimming and J lost 12 bases, with 15 bases between them. CDR3 length: 12 residues. CDR3 DNA sequence: TGTGCCAGCAGACCCGACGGTCCTAGGCAGTTCTTC. It specifies CASRPDGPRQFF.

This clonotype has just a few counts. Here the CDR3 DNA reads TGTGCCAGCAGCCAAGATATGGTTGCCGAGCAGTACTTC. This gives the protein CASSQDMVAEQYF. The rearrangement links TRBV14 to TRBJ2-7; D uncertain. The germline CDR1 and CDR2 sequences are SGHDN and FVKESK. The CDR3 loop spans 13 amino acids. V was trimmed by 0 bases and J by 6 bases, leaving 9 bases between them.

With regard to this clonotype: A much larger clone differs by one base, so this may be a read error. The rearrangement links TRBV12-3 or TRBV12-4 to TRBJ2-1; D possibly corresponds to TRBD2 (5 bases). CDR3 size: 14 residues. The V end lost 2 bases, the J end lost 6 bases, and 11 bases lay between the germline ends. The CDR3 sequence is CASSLIRGCNEQFF. The DNA of the CDR3 is TGTGCCAGCAGTTTAATTCGGGGATGCAATGAGCAGTTCTTC.

This clonotype was detected only a few times. CDR3 loop: CSARDRRAAVTQHF. The CDR3 DNA reads as TGCAGTGCTAGAGATCGCAGGGCTGCTGTGACCCAGCATTTT. V and J are TRBV20-1 and TRBJ1-5; weak D call: TRBD1 (5 bases). Trimming removed 0 bases at V and 11 bases at J, with 17 bases between. This CDR3 spans 14 amino acids. Germline assignment: CDR1 DFQATT and CDR2 SNEGSKA (reference sequence).

V is TRBV29-1 and J is TRBJ2-7; either TRBD1 or TRBD2 may supply D (6 bases each). Germline lookup yields CDR1 SQVTM and CDR2 ANQGSEA. The V and J ends lost 4 bases and 6 bases respectively, with 10 bases between them. The CDR3 has 11 residues. CDR3 nucleotides: TGCAGCGTTGGGCCGGGGGCCGAGCAGTACTTC. Translating it yields CSVGPGAEQYF.

This clonotype was counted a few times. This likely comes from a read error, as the CDR3 has no conserved phenylalanine or tryptophan at its end. The chain combines TRBV5-1 with TRBJ2-3; 7 nucleotides line up with TRBD1. The CDR3 is made up of 16 amino acids. CDR1 is SGHRS, CDR2 YFSETQ, per germline. After removal of 4 bases from V and 1 base from J, the junction contained 9 bases not matched to a gene. The CDR3, as DNA: TGCGCCAGCAGCGGCAGACAGGGTGGGGGCACAGATACGCAGTATTCT. Amino acids: CASSGRQGGGTDTQYS.

In its sample, this clonotype was seen many times. In nucleotides, the CDR3 is TGTGCCAGCAGTTTAAGTCTAGCGGATGACCCAGATACGCAGTATTTT. Its protein product is CASSLSLADDPDTQYF. J is TRBJ2-3 and V is TRBV27; 7 nucleotides agree with TRBD2. The V gene's germline CDR1 is MNHEY and CDR2 SMNVEV (reference sequence). The length of the CDR3 is 16 residues. V lost 2 bases to trimming and J lost 4 bases; unmatched junction nucleotides: 9.

The chain employs TRBV15 and TRBJ2-7; D is possibly TRBD2 (6 bases). Germline CDR1 and CDR2: LNHNV and YYDKDF (reference sequence). V was trimmed by 8 bases and J by 3 bases, leaving 14 bases between them. The CDR3 runs to 13 residues. CDR3 region: CATSSGVDYEQYF. CDR3 sequence (DNA): TGTGCCACCTCTTCGGGGGTTGACTACGAGCAGTACTTC.

This clonotype was seen at least ten times. V is TRBV19 and J is TRBJ2-3, with 16 bases identical to TRBD2. Trimming removed 5 bases from V and 0 bases from J; junction bases left unmatched: 5. There are 18 residues in the CDR3. Germline loops: CDR1 LNHDA, CDR2 SQIVND (reference sequence). CDR3 region: CASSLGLAGGTSTDTQYF. For the CDR3, the DNA is TGTGCCAGTAGTCTGGGACTAGCGGGAGGGACCAGCACAGATACGCAGTATTTT.

Comments on this clonotype: Just one base apart from a much larger clone, this may be a read error. It is likely a read error, because the conserved phenylalanine at the end of the CDR3 is missing. V usage is TRBV7-8 and J usage is TRBJ2-1; 8 bases fit TRBD1. J lost 7 bases, V lost 5 bases, and 4 bases had no gene match. The germline V gene encodes CDR1 SGHVS and CDR2 FQNEAQ. The CDR3 has 13 residues. For the CDR3, the DNA is TGTGCCAGCAGCCGGACAGGGCGAAATGAGCAGTTCCTC. As protein: CASSRTGRNEQFL.

The sample holds a few counts of this clonotype. The chain couples TRBV5-1 to TRBJ2-5, with TRBD2 as a possible D gene (5 bases). Per the germline V gene, CDR1 is SGHRS and CDR2 is YFSETQ. This CDR3 spans 15 amino acids. Trimming removed 4 bases at V and 0 bases at J, with 13 bases between. CDR3 sequence: CASSVDSYHQETQYF. CDR3 nucleotides: TGCGCCAGCAGCGTGGACTCATACCACCAAGAGACCCAGTACTTC.

This clonotype was picked up many times. The V and J genes are TRBV9 and TRBJ2-7, with a tentative D call TRBD2 (7 bases). Trimming removed 3 bases at V and 4 bases at J, with 14 bases between. Germline CDR1 reads SGDLS; CDR2 reads YYNGEE. The CDR3 is made up of 14 amino acids. This CDR3 reads CASSGRERGYEQYF. The DNA of the CDR3 is TGTGCCAGCAGCGGGCGGGAGAGGGGGTACGAGCAGTACTTC.

This clonotype has more than one count but fewer than ten. This chain uses TRBV14 with TRBJ2-2, with D possibly TRBD2 on 5 matching bases. Trimming pared 0 bases from V and 7 bases from J, leaving 9 bases between. This CDR3 spans 14 amino acids. Germline V gene lookup returns CDR1 SGHDN and CDR2 FVKESK. As DNA, the CDR3 is TGTGCCAGCAGCCAAGACTTACGGGGCGGGGAGCTGTTTTTT. Its translation is CASSQDLRGGELFF.